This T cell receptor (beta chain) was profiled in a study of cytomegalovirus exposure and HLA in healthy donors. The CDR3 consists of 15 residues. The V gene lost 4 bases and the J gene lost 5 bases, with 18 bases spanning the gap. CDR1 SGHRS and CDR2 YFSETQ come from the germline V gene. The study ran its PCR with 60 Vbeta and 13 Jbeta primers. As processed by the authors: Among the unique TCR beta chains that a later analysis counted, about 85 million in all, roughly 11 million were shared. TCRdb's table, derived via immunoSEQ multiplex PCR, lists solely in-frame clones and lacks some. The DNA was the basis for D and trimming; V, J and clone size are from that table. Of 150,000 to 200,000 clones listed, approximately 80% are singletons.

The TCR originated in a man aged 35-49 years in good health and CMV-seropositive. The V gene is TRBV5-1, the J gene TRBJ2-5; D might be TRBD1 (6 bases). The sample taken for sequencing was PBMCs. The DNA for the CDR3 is TGCGCCAGCAGCCTGGGGGCGAGTCGCGATGAGACCCAGTACTTC. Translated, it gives CASSLGASRDETQYF.